The sequence of this T cell receptor beta chain was determined in a study of T cells after yellow fever vaccination. Template switching with 5'RACE generated the TCR cDNA and added a universal primer site and UMIs. TCRdb re-derived calls from the 5' RACE reads in MiXCR, one entry per CDR3 protein. The data show under 400,000 distinct CDR3 sequences, with 11% seen just once and roughly 18% held by the top ten. Germline CDR1 is WSHSY and CDR2 is SAAADI. The CDR3 spans 13 residues. Between the trimmed V and J ends, which lost 0 bases and 3 bases, there was a span of 3 bases. The TCR originated in a young man who received the YFV17D yellow fever vaccine. V is TRBV10-2 and J is TRBJ2-1, with D uncertain. Source: PBMCs, taken on the day of the first yellow fever vaccination. The CDR3 region is CASSESSYNEQFF. CDR3 coding DNA: TGCGCCAGCAGTGAGTCAAGCTACAATGAGCAGTTCTTC.